The rows below give T cell receptor beta chains drawn from one sample of a study of cytomegalovirus exposure and HLA in healthy donors. Some clones are missing from TCRdb's copy, which holds only in-frame ones; the method was immunoSEQ multiplex PCR. In the table there are 130,000 or so clones, around 80% of which are singletons. The source material was PBMCs. Receptors were obtained from a young man in good health and CMV-seronegative. The CDR3 runs from the conserved cysteine through the conserved F or W. A D gene is named only where the DNA matches it firmly. The size field is filled for only some rows; it gives once, few, many or a size class.

J: TRBJ2-2
size: NA
V: TRBV6-1
D: TRBD1
CDR3: CASSEGTGDTGELFF
DNA: TGTGCCAGCAGTGAAGGGACAGGGGACACCGGGGAGCTGTTTTTT

J: TRBJ2-4
size: few
V: TRBV7-9
D: TRBD2
CDR3: CASSLAGTSGTRTKNIQYF
DNA: TGTGCCAGCAGCTTAGCTGGGACTAGCGGGACGAGAACCAAAAACATTCAGTACTTC

J: TRBJ1-3
size: NA
V: TRBV9
D: NA
CDR3: CASSAENSGNTIYF
DNA: TGTGCCAGCAGCGCAGAAAACTCTGGAAACACCATATATTTT

J: TRBJ2-3
size: NA
V: TRBV6-5
D: TRBD2
CDR3: CASSTQRERTDTQYF
DNA: TGTGCCAGCAGTACGCAGCGGGAGCGCACAGATACGCAGTATTTT

J: TRBJ1-1
size: few
V: TRBV10-3
D: NA
CDR3: CAISENAAEAFF
DNA: TGTGCCATCAGTGAGAATGCGGCTGAAGCTTTCTTT

J: TRBJ1-5
size: NA
V: TRBV6-5
D: TRBD1
CDR3: CASTTGSNQPQHF
DNA: TGTGCCAGCACGACAGGGAGCAATCAGCCCCAGCATTTT

J: TRBJ1-1
size: NA
V: TRBV4-1
D: NA
CDR3: CASSPRLLPDEAFF
DNA: TGCGCCAGCAGCCCCAGGCTCCTACCTGATGAAGCTTTCTTT

J: TRBJ2-7
size: once
V: TRBV7-2
D: TRBD2
CDR3: CASSPRGGGSYEQYF
DNA: TGTGCCAGCAGCCCCAGGGGCGGGGGGTCCTACGAGCAGTACTTC

J: TRBJ1-1
size: NA
V: TRBV10-3
D: NA
CDR3: CAISESAGRNTEAFF
DNA: TGTGCCATCAGTGAGTCGGCAGGGCGGAACACTGAAGCTTTCTTT

J: TRBJ2-1
size: NA
V: TRBV18
D: TRBD2
CDR3: CASSSRLAGGNEQFF
DNA: TGTGCCAGCTCATCCCGACTAGCGGGAGGAAATGAGCAGTTCTTC

J: TRBJ1-4
size: NA
V: TRBV4-3
D: NA
CDR3: CASSQYDRRANEKLFF
DNA: TGCGCCAGCAGCCAGTACGACAGAAGGGCTAATGAAAAACTGTTTTTT

J: TRBJ2-7
size: once
V: TRBV7-6
D: NA
CDR3: CASSVEGGARYGEQYF
DNA: TGTGCCAGCAGCGTAGAGGGTGGGGCCCGCTATGGCGAGCAGTACTTC

J: TRBJ2-3
size: NA
V: TRBV27
D: TRBD2
CDR3: CASSLLLAGGAPDTQYF
DNA: TGTGCCAGCAGTTTATTACTAGCGGGAGGAGCTCCAGATACGCAGTATTTT

J: TRBJ1-1
size: NA
V: TRBV5-6
D: NA
CDR3: CASSPDMNTEAFF
DNA: TGTGCCAGCAGCCCGGACATGAACACTGAAGCTTTCTTT

J: TRBJ1-5
size: NA
V: TRBV4-1
D: NA
CDR3: CASSQGYTQPQHF
DNA: TGCGCCAGCAGCCAAGGTTACACTCAGCCCCAGCATTTT

J: TRBJ2-2
size: NA
V: TRBV30
D: TRBD2
CDR3: CAWTRGGPGTSGDTGELFF
DNA: TGTGCCTGGACTAGAGGGGGGCCCGGGACTAGCGGGGACACCGGGGAGCTGTTTTTT

J: TRBJ1-2
size: NA
V: TRBV6-6
D: TRBD1
CDR3: CASSSTQGAYGYTF
DNA: TGTGCCAGCAGTTCTACTCAGGGGGCGTATGGCTACACCTTC

J: TRBJ2-7
size: NA
V: TRBV4-3
D: NA
CDR3: CASSQDLSRAGVGEQYF
DNA: TGCGCCAGCAGCCAAGATCTTAGCCGCGCAGGGGTGGGTGAGCAGTACTTC

J: TRBJ2-2
size: few
V: TRBV18
D: NA
CDR3: CASTRLGTNTGELFF
DNA: TGTGCCAGCACAAGACTAGGGACCAACACCGGGGAGCTGTTTTTT

J: TRBJ2-1
size: once
V: TRBV6-5
D: NA
CDR3: CASSSPTGLYEQFF
DNA: TGTGCCAGCAGCTCCCCCACAGGTCTCTATGAGCAGTTCTTC

J: TRBJ2-1
size: few
V: TRBV9
D: TRBD2
CDR3: CASSVTAGVGYNEQFF
DNA: TGTGCCAGCAGCGTGACAGCGGGAGTTGGATACAATGAGCAGTTCTTC